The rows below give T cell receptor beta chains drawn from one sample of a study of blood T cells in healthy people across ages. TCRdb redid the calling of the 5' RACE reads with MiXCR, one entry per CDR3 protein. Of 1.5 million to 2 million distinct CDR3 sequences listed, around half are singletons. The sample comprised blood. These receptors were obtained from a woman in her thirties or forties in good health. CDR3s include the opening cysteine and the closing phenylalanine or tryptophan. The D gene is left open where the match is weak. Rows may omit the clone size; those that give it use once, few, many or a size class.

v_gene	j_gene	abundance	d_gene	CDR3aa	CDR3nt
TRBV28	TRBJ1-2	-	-	CASSLNHYGYTF	TGTGCCAGCAGTTTAAATCACTATGGCTACACCTTC
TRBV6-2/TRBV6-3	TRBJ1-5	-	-	CASSASGARVPQHF	TGTGCCAGCAGTGCCTCGGGGGCCCGAGTGCCCCAGCATTTT
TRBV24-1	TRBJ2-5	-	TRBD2	CATSEPSGEETQYF	TGTGCCACCAGTGAGCCTAGCGGAGAAGAGACCCAGTACTTC
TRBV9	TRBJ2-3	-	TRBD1	CASSVGLRDRGRTDTQYF	TGTGCCAGCAGCGTAGGATTAAGGGACAGGGGGAGGACAGATACGCAGTATTTT
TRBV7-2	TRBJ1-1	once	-	CASSPNALNTEAFF	TGTGCCAGCAGCCCCAATGCCTTGAACACTGAAGCTTTCTTT
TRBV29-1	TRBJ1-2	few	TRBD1	CSVVLQGQGNYGYTF	TGCAGCGTTGTACTACAGGGACAGGGGAACTATGGCTACACCTTC
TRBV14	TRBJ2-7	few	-	CASSQDHSRGEQYF	TGTGCCAGCAGCCAAGACCACTCCAGGGGCGAGCAGTACTTC
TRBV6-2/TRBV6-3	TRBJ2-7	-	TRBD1	CASRDRDRGLLSRYEQYF	TGTGCCAGCAGAGACCGGGACAGGGGTCTCCTCTCGCGTTACGAGCAGTACTTC
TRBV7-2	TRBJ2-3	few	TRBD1	CASTLKSENRDRGTDTQYF	TGTGCCAGCACCCTCAAATCCGAGAACCGGGACAGAGGCACAGATACGCAGTATTTT
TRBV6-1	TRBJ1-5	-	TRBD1	CASRMTGNGYSNQPQHF	TGTGCCAGCAGGATGACAGGGAACGGGTATAGCAATCAGCCCCAGCATTTT
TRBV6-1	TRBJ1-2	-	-	CASSENTLYGYTF	TGTGCCAGCAGTGAGAATACCCTCTATGGCTACACCTTC
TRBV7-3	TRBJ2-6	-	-	CASSLTGGSSGANVLTF	TGTGCCAGCAGCTTAACAGGGGGTAGCTCTGGGGCCAACGTCCTGACTTTC
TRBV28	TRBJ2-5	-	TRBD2	CASSSFRGLKETQYF	TGTGCCAGCAGTAGTTTCCGGGGACTAAAAGAGACCCAGTACTTC
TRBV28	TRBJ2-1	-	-	CATTSFDEQFF	TGTGCCACCACCTCCTTCGATGAGCAGTTCTTC
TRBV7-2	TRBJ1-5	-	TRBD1	CASSAVTGGSQPQHF	TGTGCCAGCAGCGCCGTGACAGGGGGTAGTCAGCCCCAGCATTTT
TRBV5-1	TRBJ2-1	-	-	CASSTTSGHSYNEQFF	TGCGCCAGCAGCACCACGAGCGGACACTCCTACAATGAGCAGTTCTTC
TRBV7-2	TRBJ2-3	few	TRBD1	CASSTRTGRATSTDTQYF	TGTGCCAGCAGCACGAGGACAGGTAGAGCCACTAGCACAGATACGCAGTATTTT
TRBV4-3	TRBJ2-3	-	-	CASSQQKGTHTQYF	TGCGCCAGCAGCCAACAGAAGGGCACACATACGCAGTATTTT
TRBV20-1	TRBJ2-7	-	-	CSAETRDDSYEQYF	TGCAGTGCTGAGACCCGGGACGACTCCTACGAGCAGTACTTC
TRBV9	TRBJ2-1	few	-	CASSDQGNSYNEQFF	TGTGCCAGCAGCGATCAGGGAAACTCCTACAATGAGCAGTTCTTC
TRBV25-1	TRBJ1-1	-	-	CASSDGPGGRSEAFF	TGTGCCAGCAGTGACGGGCCTGGGGGTCGGTCTGAAGCTTTCTTT
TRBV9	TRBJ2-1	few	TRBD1	CASSPKGTGAYNEQFF	TGTGCCAGCAGCCCTAAGGGGACAGGGGCCTACAATGAGCAGTTCTTC
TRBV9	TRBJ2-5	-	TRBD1	CASSAQGRRSQETQYF	TGTGCCAGCAGCGCACAGGGGCGCCGCAGCCAAGAGACCCAGTACTTC
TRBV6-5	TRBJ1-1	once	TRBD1	CASRYNRGNPIDAFF	TGTGCCAGCAGGTATAACAGGGGTAACCCTATCGACGCTTTCTTT
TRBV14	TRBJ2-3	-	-	CASSQLSTQYF	TGTGCCAGCAGCCAGCTTAGTACGCAGTATTTT
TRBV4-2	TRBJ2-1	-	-	CASSRSRAGLLYNEQFF	TGTGCCAGCAGCCGGTCGAGGGCAGGACTACTGTACAATGAGCAGTTCTTC
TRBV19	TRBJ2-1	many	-	CASRESSYNEQFF	TGTGCCAGCAGAGAGAGCTCCTACAATGAGCAGTTCTTC
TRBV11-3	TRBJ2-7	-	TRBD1	CASSLMGDRNNEQYF	TGTGCCAGCAGCTTAATGGGGGACAGGAACAATGAGCAGTACTTC
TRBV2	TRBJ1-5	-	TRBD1	CASSDSVGQGGQPQHF	TGTGCCAGCAGTGATTCGGTGGGACAGGGTGGTCAGCCCCAGCATTTT
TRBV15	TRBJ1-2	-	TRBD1	CATSRFPGQAYGYTF	TGTGCCACCAGCAGATTCCCGGGACAGGCCTATGGCTACACCTTC
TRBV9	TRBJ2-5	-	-	CASSVDPGTQYF	TGTGCCAGCAGCGTAGACCCCGGGACCCAGTACTTC
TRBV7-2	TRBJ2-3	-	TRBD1	CASSLVSIRQGASDTQYF	TGTGCCAGCAGCTTAGTATCTATCCGGCAGGGGGCATCCGATACGCAGTATTTT
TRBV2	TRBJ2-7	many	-	CASSELGSYEQYF	TGTGCCAGCAGTGAACTGGGTTCCTACGAGCAGTACTTC
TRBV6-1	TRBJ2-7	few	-	CASSENPDIYEQYF	TGTGCCAGCAGTGAAAATCCAGATATCTACGAGCAGTACTTC
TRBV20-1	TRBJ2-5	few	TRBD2	CSATPGLEGETQYF	TGCAGTGCAACCCCCGGACTAGAAGGCGAGACCCAGTACTTC
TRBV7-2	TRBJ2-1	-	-	CASSAGGGQFSYNEQFF	TGTGCCAGCAGCGCCGGGGGTGGGCAGTTCTCCTACAATGAGCAGTTCTTC
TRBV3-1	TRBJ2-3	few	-	CASSRWRGTTDTQYF	TGTGCCAGCAGCCGGTGGAGGGGCACCACAGATACGCAGTATTTT
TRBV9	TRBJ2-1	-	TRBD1	CASSAGQGFYDEQFF	TGCGCCAGCAGCGCCGGACAGGGATTCTACGATGAGCAGTTCTTC
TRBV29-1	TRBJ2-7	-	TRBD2	CSVGGLPLDEQYF	TGCAGCGTTGGGGGACTACCTTTAGACGAGCAGTACTTC
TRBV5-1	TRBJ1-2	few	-	CASSSRTMGLGGYTF	TGCGCCAGCAGCTCTCGGACGATGGGACTAGGAGGCTACACCTTC
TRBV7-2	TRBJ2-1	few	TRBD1	CASSARDSHYNEQFF	TGTGCCAGCAGCGCCCGGGACAGCCATTACAATGAGCAGTTCTTC
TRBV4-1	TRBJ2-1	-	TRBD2	CASSQDGLAGGEQFF	TGCGCCAGCAGCCAAGATGGACTAGCGGGGGGGGAGCAGTTCTTC
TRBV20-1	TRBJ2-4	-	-	CSATGLAGRNIQYF	TGCAGTGCAACCGGACTCGCCGGAAGGAACATTCAGTACTTC
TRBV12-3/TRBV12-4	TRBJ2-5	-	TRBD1	CASRYGTVQETQYF	TGTGCCAGCAGATATGGGACAGTCCAAGAGACCCAGTACTTC
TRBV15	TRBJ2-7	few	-	CATRGKNYEQYF	TGTGCCACCAGGGGGAAGAACTACGAGCAGTACTTC
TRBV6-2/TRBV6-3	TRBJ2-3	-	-	CASSSGAVARTDTQYF	TGTGCCAGCAGTTCCGGGGCCGTCGCTCGCACAGATACGCAGTATTTT
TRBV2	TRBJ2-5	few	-	CASSETTGTKETQYF	TGTGCCAGCAGTGAAACGACAGGAACCAAAGAGACCCAGTACTTC
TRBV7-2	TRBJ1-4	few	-	CASSLGFGNEKLFF	TGTGCCAGCAGCTTAGGGTTCGGTAATGAAAAACTGTTTTTT
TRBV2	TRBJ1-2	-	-	CASSVGENIHGYTF	TGTGCCAGCAGTGTTGGGGAAAACATACATGGCTACACCTTC
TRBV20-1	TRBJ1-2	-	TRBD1	CSATLGRTGNYGYTF	TGCAGTGCTACATTAGGTCGGACAGGGAACTATGGCTACACCTTC